This TCR beta chain appears in the sequencing data of a study of human T cells and chemical hapten exposure. Study background: There were weekly diphenylcyclopropenone doses to the scalp for patients throughout the roughly 24-week study. Patches with 0.01% DPC went on the upper back, and the tests were read at 6 days. Alopecia areata, totalis or universalis affected patients, mainly female.

Germline loops: CDR1 SEHNR, CDR2 FQNEAQ (reference sequence). The CDR3 has 15 amino acids. The V end lost 6 bases, the J end lost 2 bases, and 17 bases lay between the germline ends. This clonotype has a handful of counts. Its antigen is not identified. MiXCR, applied by TCRdb to the RACE reads, yields one record per CDR3 protein. This table has roughly 50,000 distinct CDR3 sequences, more than 9% appearing once. Study results and limitations: TCRs above 1 in 1000 frequency did not change with DPC sensitization.

Time point in this sample: patch test 2, 6 weeks after DPC sensitization. Treatment specified: therapeutic diphenylcyclopropenone sensitization with weekly scalp DPC. This sample comprised whole blood, obtained in connection with sensitization to the hapten diphenylcyclopropenone (DPC). V usage is TRBV7-9 and J usage is TRBJ2-7, with D perhaps matching TRBD1 (6 bases). The TCR was taken from a woman aged 45-65 years with alopecia areata. Some clones in this sample may be carry-over from other donors' samples. The CDR3 DNA follows: TGTGCCAGCAGTCGCGGTGGGACACCAGCCTACGAGCAGTACTTC. Protein product: CASSRGGTPAYEQYF.